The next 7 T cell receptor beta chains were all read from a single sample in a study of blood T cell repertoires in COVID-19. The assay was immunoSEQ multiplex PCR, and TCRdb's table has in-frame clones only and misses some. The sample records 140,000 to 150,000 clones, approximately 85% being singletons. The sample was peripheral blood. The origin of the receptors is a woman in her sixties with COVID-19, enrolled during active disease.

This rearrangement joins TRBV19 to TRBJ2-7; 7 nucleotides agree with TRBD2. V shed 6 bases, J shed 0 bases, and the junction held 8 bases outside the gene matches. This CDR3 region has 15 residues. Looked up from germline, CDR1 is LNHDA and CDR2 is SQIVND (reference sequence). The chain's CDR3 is CASRPGSGASYEQYF. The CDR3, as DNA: TGTGCCAGTAGGCCGGGGAGCGGGGCCTCCTACGAGCAGTACTTC.

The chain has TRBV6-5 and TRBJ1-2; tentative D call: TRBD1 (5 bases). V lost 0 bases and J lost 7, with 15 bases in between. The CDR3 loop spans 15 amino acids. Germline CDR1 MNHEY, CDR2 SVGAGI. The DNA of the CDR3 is TGTGCCAGCAGTTACTCGTTAACTGAAGGGGCTGGCTACACCTTC. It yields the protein CASSYSLTEGAGYTF.

In DNA form, the CDR3 reads TGCAGTGCTAGTCAACAAGTCGGCTACACCTTC. Protein sequence: CSASQQVGYTF. The chain employs TRBV20-1 and TRBJ1-2; the D is unclear. The V gene lost 3 bases and the J gene lost 8 bases, with 10 bases spanning the gap. The germline CDR1 and CDR2 sequences are DFQATT and SNEGSKA (reference sequence). The CDR3 consists of 11 residues.

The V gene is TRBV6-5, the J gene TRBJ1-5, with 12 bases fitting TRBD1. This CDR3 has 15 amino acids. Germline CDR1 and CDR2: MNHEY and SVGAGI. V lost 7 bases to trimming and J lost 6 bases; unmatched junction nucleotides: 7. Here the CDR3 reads CASIEGQGAPQPQHF. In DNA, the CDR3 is TGTGCCAGCATCGAGGGACAGGGGGCTCCTCAGCCCCAGCATTTT.

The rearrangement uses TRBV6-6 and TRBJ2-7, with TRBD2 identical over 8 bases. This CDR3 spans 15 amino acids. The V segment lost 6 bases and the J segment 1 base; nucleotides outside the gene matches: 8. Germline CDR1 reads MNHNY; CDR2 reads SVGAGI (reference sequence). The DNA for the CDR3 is TGTGCCAGCAGGCCGGGACTAGGTGGGTCCTACGAGCAGTACTTC. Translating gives CASRPGLGGSYEQYF.

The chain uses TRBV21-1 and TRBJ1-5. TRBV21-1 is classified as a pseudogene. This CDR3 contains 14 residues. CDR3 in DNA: TGTGCCACCAGACTGCCTTATAGCAATCAGCCCCAGCATTTT. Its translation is CATRLPYSNQPQHF.

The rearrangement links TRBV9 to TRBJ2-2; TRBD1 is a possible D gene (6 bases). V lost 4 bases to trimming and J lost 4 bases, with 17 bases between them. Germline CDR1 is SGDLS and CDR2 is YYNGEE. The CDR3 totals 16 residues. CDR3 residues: CASSPQGPPSTGELFF. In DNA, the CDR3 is TGTGCCAGCAGCCCCCAGGGGCCCCCAAGCACCGGGGAGCTGTTTTTT.